A selection of T cell receptor beta chains follows, all from one sample in a study of T-cell reconstitution after alpha-beta-depleted transplantation in children. Via MiXCR, TCRdb re-called the PCR reads, giving one row per CDR3 protein. The sample shows about 580,000 distinct CDR3 sequences, 23% of them seen only once. The starting material was PBMCs, mostly from graft donor cells, obtained 360 days after TCRalphabeta/CD19-depleted stem cell transplant. The receptors here all came from a boy younger than two who had a stem cell transplant for acute myeloid leukemia, so the T cells may come from the graft donor. The CDR3 runs from the conserved cysteine through the conserved F or W. Only part of the rows carry a size: once, few, many, or a class if the clone is expanded.

cdr3_aa: CASSLKGHHEQFF; j_call: TRBJ2-1; clone_size: NA; v_call: TRBV11-3
cdr3_aa: CASASRTGELFF; j_call: TRBJ2-2; clone_size: few; v_call: TRBV19
cdr3_aa: CASSPLQQRGRLSNQPQHF; j_call: TRBJ1-5; clone_size: few; v_call: TRBV5-1
cdr3_aa: CASSSQTYRGRSADTQYF; j_call: TRBJ2-3; clone_size: many; v_call: TRBV7-2
cdr3_aa: CATSEWTMSNEQFF; j_call: TRBJ2-1; clone_size: NA; v_call: TRBV24-1
cdr3_aa: CASQSGTGPYGYTF; j_call: TRBJ1-2; clone_size: many; v_call: TRBV9
cdr3_aa: CSARDLLAATDTQYF; j_call: TRBJ2-3; clone_size: NA; v_call: TRBV20-1
cdr3_aa: CATSGDTLSETQYF; j_call: TRBJ2-5; clone_size: few; v_call: TRBV15
cdr3_aa: CASSATPRFASDTQYF; j_call: TRBJ2-3; clone_size: NA; v_call: TRBV13
cdr3_aa: CASRTTAAYGYSEAFF; j_call: TRBJ1-1; clone_size: NA; v_call: TRBV12-3/TRBV12-4
cdr3_aa: CASSYSIPDYEQYF; j_call: TRBJ2-7; clone_size: few; v_call: TRBV6-5
cdr3_aa: CASGLVVRNEQFF; j_call: TRBJ2-1; clone_size: NA; v_call: TRBV12-5
cdr3_aa: CSAGRGSLNEQSF; j_call: TRBJ2-1; clone_size: NA; v_call: TRBV20-1
cdr3_aa: CSARDLKQGNTQYF; j_call: TRBJ2-3; clone_size: few; v_call: TRBV20-1
cdr3_aa: CASRRRREKLFF; j_call: TRBJ1-4; clone_size: many; v_call: TRBV12-3/TRBV12-4
cdr3_aa: CSARDSERGGLDTQYF; j_call: TRBJ2-3; clone_size: many; v_call: TRBV20-1
cdr3_aa: CASSLVSGGAFVTQYF; j_call: TRBJ2-5; clone_size: NA; v_call: TRBV7-2
cdr3_aa: CATSRTTGSYSGANVLTF; j_call: TRBJ2-6; clone_size: many; v_call: TRBV15
cdr3_aa: CSASRGLGQSNEKLFF; j_call: TRBJ1-4; clone_size: few; v_call: TRBV20-1
cdr3_aa: CSAGRSLAVGEQFF; j_call: TRBJ2-1; clone_size: few; v_call: TRBV20-1
cdr3_aa: CASSYRTANTGELFF; j_call: TRBJ2-2; clone_size: many; v_call: TRBV12-3/TRBV12-4
cdr3_aa: CATRAGTGTYNEQFF; j_call: TRBJ2-1; clone_size: few; v_call: TRBV24-1
cdr3_aa: CASSLVQVGEQFF; j_call: TRBJ2-1; clone_size: NA; v_call: TRBV11-2
cdr3_aa: CASSLRDLQETQYF; j_call: TRBJ2-5; clone_size: many; v_call: TRBV7-9
cdr3_aa: CASTHRGDTQYF; j_call: TRBJ2-3; clone_size: NA; v_call: TRBV7-8
cdr3_aa: CASSTGFGDEQYF; j_call: TRBJ2-7; clone_size: NA; v_call: TRBV21-1
cdr3_aa: CASSFVDRGSVNTEAFF; j_call: TRBJ1-1; clone_size: NA; v_call: TRBV12-3/TRBV12-4
cdr3_aa: CSAPGAFSTDTQYF; j_call: TRBJ2-3; clone_size: many; v_call: TRBV20-1
cdr3_aa: CASSQGESEAGGPDETQYF; j_call: TRBJ2-5; clone_size: many; v_call: TRBV3-1
cdr3_aa: CASSRDIGTGELFF; j_call: TRBJ2-2; clone_size: NA; v_call: TRBV5-6
cdr3_aa: CASSLIGHNNEQFF; j_call: TRBJ2-1; clone_size: few; v_call: TRBV7-2
cdr3_aa: CSARDPTAGASTDTQYF; j_call: TRBJ2-3; clone_size: few; v_call: TRBV20-1
cdr3_aa: CATSDFGGEETQYF; j_call: TRBJ2-5; clone_size: NA; v_call: TRBV24-1
cdr3_aa: CASSVTWQETQYF; j_call: TRBJ2-5; clone_size: many; v_call: TRBV5-1
cdr3_aa: CASRKGLMGGELFF; j_call: TRBJ2-2; clone_size: NA; v_call: TRBV12-3/TRBV12-4
cdr3_aa: CSARDGLYGYTF; j_call: TRBJ1-2; clone_size: NA; v_call: TRBV20-1
cdr3_aa: CASSYSSVTEAFF; j_call: TRBJ1-1; clone_size: few; v_call: TRBV6-2/TRBV6-3
cdr3_aa: CASRKSDRRNTIYF; j_call: TRBJ1-3; clone_size: NA; v_call: TRBV28
cdr3_aa: CASRVKGGETQYF; j_call: TRBJ2-5; clone_size: NA; v_call: TRBV6-2/TRBV6-3
cdr3_aa: CATSREVLTSGDYNEQFF; j_call: TRBJ2-1; clone_size: NA; v_call: TRBV15
cdr3_aa: CSARDQDRGATQYF; j_call: TRBJ2-5; clone_size: few; v_call: TRBV20-1
cdr3_aa: CASSEASLDEQFF; j_call: TRBJ2-1; clone_size: NA; v_call: TRBV25-1
cdr3_aa: CASSLLGGATDTQYF; j_call: TRBJ2-3; clone_size: NA; v_call: TRBV7-9
cdr3_aa: CSARRGPNIQYF; j_call: TRBJ2-4; clone_size: many; v_call: TRBV20-1
cdr3_aa: CSAKGGHSGANVLTF; j_call: TRBJ2-6; clone_size: few; v_call: TRBV20-1
cdr3_aa: CASRPTRTSWPSSYEQYF; j_call: TRBJ2-7; clone_size: few; v_call: TRBV6-5
cdr3_aa: CASSQVGLAGGPNTGELFF; j_call: TRBJ2-2; clone_size: many; v_call: TRBV4-1
cdr3_aa: CASSTDSRSDTDTQYF; j_call: TRBJ2-3; clone_size: few; v_call: TRBV12-3/TRBV12-4
cdr3_aa: CASSFGGRNTGELFF; j_call: TRBJ2-2; clone_size: many; v_call: TRBV12-3/TRBV12-4
cdr3_aa: CATSSSPAPWTQHF; j_call: TRBJ1-5; clone_size: NA; v_call: TRBV15
cdr3_aa: CATSWSRNSYNSPLHF; j_call: TRBJ1-6; clone_size: many; v_call: TRBV15
cdr3_aa: CASSESVRLAGKSTDTQYF; j_call: TRBJ2-3; clone_size: NA; v_call: TRBV10-2
cdr3_aa: CATGEVDTQYF; j_call: TRBJ2-3; clone_size: few; v_call: TRBV6-5
cdr3_aa: CASSPERDTEAFF; j_call: TRBJ1-1; clone_size: many; v_call: TRBV12-3/TRBV12-4
cdr3_aa: CASSQPGLAGGTDTQYF; j_call: TRBJ2-3; clone_size: NA; v_call: TRBV7-2
cdr3_aa: CASSYEASGQETQYF; j_call: TRBJ2-5; clone_size: few; v_call: TRBV6-5
cdr3_aa: CASSPTLTAYNEQFF; j_call: TRBJ2-1; clone_size: NA; v_call: TRBV18
cdr3_aa: CASSVGRANTEAFF; j_call: TRBJ1-1; clone_size: NA; v_call: TRBV10-1
cdr3_aa: CASSYGANSPLHF; j_call: TRBJ1-6; clone_size: NA; v_call: TRBV6-5